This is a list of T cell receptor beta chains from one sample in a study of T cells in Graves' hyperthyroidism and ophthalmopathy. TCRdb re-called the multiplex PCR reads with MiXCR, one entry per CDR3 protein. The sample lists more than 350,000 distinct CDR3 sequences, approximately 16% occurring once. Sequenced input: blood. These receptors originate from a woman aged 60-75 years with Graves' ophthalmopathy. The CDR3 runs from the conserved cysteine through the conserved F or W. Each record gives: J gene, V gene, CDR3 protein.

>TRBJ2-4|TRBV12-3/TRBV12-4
CASSFLSSENIQYF
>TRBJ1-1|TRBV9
CASSVTPRDRREAFF
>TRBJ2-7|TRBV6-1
CASTLAVRVSNEQYF
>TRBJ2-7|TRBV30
CASTRGTGQDYEQYF
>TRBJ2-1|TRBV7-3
CASGPSGTGYNEQFF
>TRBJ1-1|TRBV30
CAFNGQPYTEAFF
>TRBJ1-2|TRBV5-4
CASSYGGMDRALYGYTF
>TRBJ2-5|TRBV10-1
CASSESARETQYF
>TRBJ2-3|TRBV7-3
CASSSPGKDTQYF
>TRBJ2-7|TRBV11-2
CASSLTGQLDEQYF
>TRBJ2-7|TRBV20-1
CSASPGGGGEQYF
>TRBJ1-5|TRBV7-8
CASSSSGQVSQPQHF
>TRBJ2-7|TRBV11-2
CASGLSGLAGLYEQYF
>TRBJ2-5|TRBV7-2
CASSETGTSVETQYF
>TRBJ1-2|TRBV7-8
CASSLMQGGSYGYTF
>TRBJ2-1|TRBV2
CASRGRREDEQFF
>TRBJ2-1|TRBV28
CASRGGAASYNEQFF
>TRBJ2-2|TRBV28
CASSFRLRGRNTGELFF
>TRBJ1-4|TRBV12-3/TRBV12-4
CASRKGKEKLFF
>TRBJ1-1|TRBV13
CASSLELTNTEAFF
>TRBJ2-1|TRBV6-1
CASSETQVTEQFF
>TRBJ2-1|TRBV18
CASSPETFGSYNEQFF
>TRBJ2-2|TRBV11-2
CASSSRTARTGELFF
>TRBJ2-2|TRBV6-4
CASSSGENGELFF
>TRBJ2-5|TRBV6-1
CASNRDPRDETQYF
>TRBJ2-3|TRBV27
CASSSRLAGEFSVLYF
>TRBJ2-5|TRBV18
CASSTIEGTQYF
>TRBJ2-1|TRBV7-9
CAIPGGYQGPYNEQFF
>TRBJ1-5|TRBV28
CASSPPQAAQPQHF
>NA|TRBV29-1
CSVDAGAEVDTQHF
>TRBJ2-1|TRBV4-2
CASSPGVAQTQDEQFF
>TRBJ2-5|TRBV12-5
CASGTTAGTSGRGETQYF
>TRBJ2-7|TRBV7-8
CASSSGLAGGTYEQYF
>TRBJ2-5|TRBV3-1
CASSQVGLAGYQETQYF
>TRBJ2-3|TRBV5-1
CASSSRDSHRDTQYF
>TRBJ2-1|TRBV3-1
CASSQEGTPAGHNEQFF
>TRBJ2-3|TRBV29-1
CTHGTHRNTQYF
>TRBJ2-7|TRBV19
CASSQHRLGYEQYF
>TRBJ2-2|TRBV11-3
CASSPRTSAGAPGELFF
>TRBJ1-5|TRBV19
CASSMQSNQPQHF
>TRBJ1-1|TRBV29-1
CSATDRNTEAFF
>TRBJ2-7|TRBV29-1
CSVELAGLLYEQYF